This T cell receptor beta chain was sequenced for a study of blood T cell repertoires in COVID-19. Study summary: Samples of COVID-19 (acute and convalescent) were obtained from the United States, Italy and Spain.

This CDR3 comprises 13 residues. Germline CDR1 and CDR2: SGHAT and FQNNGV. V was pared by 5 bases and J by 5 bases, with 5 bases of the junction left unmatched. As handled by the study authors: Reference gene primers were amplified, and this amplification served to estimate nucleated cell counts. Assay used: immunoSEQ multiplex PCR; TCRdb lists only in-frame clones, some missing. D and trimming were read from the DNA, whereas the V and J calls and clone size are those reported in that table. The table lists about 190,000 clones, 89% of them singletons, with approximately 7% in the top ten. This receptor was obtained from a man aged 35 to 55 with acute or convalescent COVID-19. The chain links TRBV11-2 to TRBJ2-5; 7 bases line up with TRBD1. Sample: peripheral blood. The CDR3 protein is CASSEGQSETQYF. CDR3 bases: TGTGCCAGCAGCGAGGGACAGTCGGAGACCCAGTACTTC.